A single sample gave rise to the 21 T cell receptor beta chains below, sequenced in a study of OX40 agonist ivuxolimab in advanced cancers. Sequenced by immunoSEQ multiplex PCR; TCRdb stores in-frame clones only, minus some. This sample has 95,000 to 100,000 clones, with around 83% found just once. This sample comprised CD4+ or CD8+ T cells sorted from blood, obtained in a trial of the OX40 agonist ivuxolimab. Source of these receptors: an adult with an advanced solid tumor such as melanoma, head and neck, liver or kidney cancer.

This clone was counted between two and nine times. The CDR3 coding sequence is TGTGCCAGCAGCAAAACAGGGGAGCTGGGCGAGCAGTACTTC. Protein sequence: CASSKTGELGEQYF. The chain couples TRBV4-2 to TRBJ2-7; TRBD1 agrees at 7 bases. V trimming: 5 bases; J trimming: 6 bases; junction bases outside the gene matches: 10. This CDR3 comprises 14 residues. Germline CDR1 is LGHNA and CDR2 is YNFKEQ.

The CDR3 protein is CASSSTKGAYEQYF. The CDR3, as DNA: TGTGCCAGCAGTTCGACCAAGGGTGCCTACGAGCAGTACTTC. The chain joins TRBV28 to TRBJ2-7; D gene ambiguous. Germline V gene data show CDR1 as MDHEN and CDR2 as SYDVKM. V was cut by 4 bases and J by 2 bases, with 12 bases left in between. The CDR3 runs to 14 residues.

The chain uses TRBV7-2 and TRBJ2-5; TRBD1 might be the D (6 bases). The germline V and J ends were trimmed by 4 bases and 4 bases, with 16 bases remaining between them. Germline CDR1 is SGHTA and CDR2 is FQGNSA. CDR3 size: 15 residues. CDR3 in DNA: TGTGCCAGCAGCTGGAACAGGGTGAGGGGAGAGACCCAGTACTTC. Residues: CASSWNRVRGETQYF.

The chain recombines TRBV20-1 with TRBJ1-2; 8 bases fit TRBD1. CDR1 is DFQATT and CDR2 is SNEGSKA in the germline V gene (reference sequence). This CDR3 has 11 residues. Trimming at V came to 6 bases and at J to 6 bases, leaving 3 bases not matched to a gene. Written as DNA, the CDR3 is TGCAGTGCCGGACAGGGAGATGGCTACACCTTC. Translated: CSAGQGDGYTF.

The V call is TRBV29-1, the J call TRBJ2-7; D is possibly TRBD1 or TRBD2 (5 bases each). CDR3 length: 13 residues. Trimming took off 7 bases at V and 2 bases at J, with 15 bases between the two ends. Germline V gene data show CDR1 as SQVTM and CDR2 as ANQGSEA. The CDR3 sequence: CSARDGGAYEQYF. CDR3 DNA: TGCAGCGCAAGGGACGGCGGCGCCTACGAGCAGTACTTC.

The chain uses TRBV28 and TRBJ2-1, with D maybe TRBD2 (6 bases). Trimming took off 2 bases at V and 6 bases at J, with 17 bases between the two ends. Germline CDR1 reads MDHEN; CDR2 reads SYDVKM. The CDR3 spans 16 residues. This chain's CDR3 is CASSLGGSAGINEQFF. Written as DNA, the CDR3 is TGTGCCAGCAGTTTAGGGGGGTCCGCCGGGATCAATGAGCAGTTCTTC.

V and J are TRBV6-5 and TRBJ2-7; no reliable D call. Deletions cut 6 bases from V and 4 bases from J, with 16 bases between. Germline loops: CDR1 MNHEY, CDR2 SVGAGI. CDR3 size: 14 residues. The CDR3 region has the DNA TGTGCCAGCAGCCCCTCATTGGCCCCTTACGAGCAGTACTTC. Residues: CASSPSLAPYEQYF.

This clone has a single count. The V call is TRBV5-8, the J call TRBJ1-3; D may be TRBD1 (5 bases). Looked up from germline, CDR1 is SGHTS and CDR2 is YDEGEE. Trimming took off 4 bases at V and 8 bases at J, with 13 bases between the two ends. This CDR3 comprises 13 residues. The CDR3 bases are TGTGCCAGCAGCCAAGATCGAGGGGACACCATATATTTT. Translated: CASSQDRGDTIYF.

The V and J genes are TRBV7-3 and TRBJ2-5; D call uncertain. The germline V and J ends were trimmed by 2 bases and 1 base, with 14 bases remaining between them. The CDR3 is 16 amino acids. Germline V gene sequence: CDR1 SGHTA, CDR2 FQGTGA. The CDR3 protein is CASSLSMRQSQETQYF. The CDR3 DNA is TGTGCCAGCAGCTTATCCATGAGGCAGAGCCAAGAGACCCAGTACTTC.

The chain carries TRBV15 and TRBJ2-7, with TRBD2 identical over 14 bases. Germline CDR1 reads LNHNV; CDR2 reads YYDKDF (reference sequence). Unmatched junction bases numbered 14, after V lost 7 bases and J lost 12 bases. The CDR3 has 15 residues. CDR3 sequence (DNA): TGTGCCACCATAAAGGCGGGACTAGCGGGGGTGTCCTGGTACTTC. Translated, it gives CATIKAGLAGVSWYF.

This clone was counted a few times. J is TRBJ2-3 and V is TRBV2; 10 nucleotides line up with TRBD2. This CDR3 has 16 residues. Trimming at V came to 2 bases and at J to 4 bases, leaving 6 bases not matched to a gene. CDR1 and CDR2 (germline): SNHLY, FYNNEI. The CDR3 reads CASSEISGGAADTQYF. In nucleotides, the CDR3 is TGTGCCAGCAGTGAAATAAGCGGGGGGGCGGCAGATACGCAGTATTTT.

The CDR3 is CASTEGQGLGETQYF. CDR3 in DNA: TGCGCCAGCACTGAGGGACAGGGGCTAGGAGAGACCCAGTACTTC. The rearrangement links TRBV23-1 to TRBJ2-5, with 10 bases that match TRBD1. Being an ORF, TRBV23-1 has a function that is uncertain. This CDR3 has 15 residues. V lost 7 bases and J lost 4; bases outside the gene matches: 9.

The CDR3 loop is CASSLAGKGNEQFF. CDR3 bases: TGCGCCAGCAGCTTGGCCGGGAAGGGAAATGAGCAGTTCTTC. The rearrangement joins TRBV5-1 to TRBJ2-1, with D possibly TRBD2 on 5 matching bases. Germline-derived CDR1 and CDR2 are SGHRS and YFSETQ. The CDR3 covers 14 residues. The ends were cut back, 0 bases at V and 7 bases at J, with 11 bases in the middle. Full variable domain (rest looked up from reference TRBV5-1 and TRBJ2-1): KAGVTQTPRYLIKTRGQQVTLSCSPISGHRSVSWYQQTPGQGLQFLFEYFSETQRNKGNFPGRFSGRQFSNSRSEMNVSTLELGDSALYLCASSLAGKGNEQFFGPGTRLTVL.

This clone was seen only once. The chain links TRBV6-6 to TRBJ1-2, with 11 bases lining up with TRBD1. Trimming at V came to 7 bases and at J to 6 bases, leaving 10 bases not matched to a gene. This CDR3 is built from 15 residues. Germline V lookup: CDR1 MNHNY, CDR2 SVGAGI (reference sequence). CDR3 in amino acids: CASTKIMGQGDGYTF. CDR3 bases: TGTGCCAGCACTAAAATAATGGGACAGGGGGATGGCTACACCTTC.

The J gene is TRBJ2-5, the V gene TRBV7-9; the D call may be TRBD1 or TRBD2 (6 bases each). V lost 0 bases and J 0 bases, leaving 14 bases between the germline ends. From germline, CDR1 is SEHNR and CDR2 FQNEAQ (reference sequence). The CDR3 length is 17 residues. The CDR3 sequence is CASSLAAGGHYQETQYF. In DNA, the CDR3 is TGTGCCAGCAGCTTAGCAGCCGGGGGACATTACCAAGAGACCCAGTACTTC.

This clone was found a few times. This chain joins TRBV5-4 and TRBJ2-4; D may be TRBD1 (7 bases). The germline V gene encodes CDR1 SGHNT and CDR2 YYREEE (reference sequence). This CDR3 has 17 residues. Trimming left V 4 bases short and J 0 bases short, with 17 bases between. In DNA form, the CDR3 reads TGTGCCAGCAGCCCAGGGGGGACACACTTAGCCAAAAACATTCAGTACTTC. As protein: CASSPGGTHLAKNIQYF.

The chain employs TRBV9 and TRBJ2-5, with 7 positions matching TRBD1. With V trimmed by 4 bases and J by 2 bases, 8 bases remained unmatched. CDR3 size: 15 residues. Germline V gives CDR1 SGDLS, CDR2 YYNGEE. The CDR3 is CASSIGRDRQETQYF. In nucleotides, the CDR3 is TGTGCCAGCAGCATAGGTAGGGACAGACAAGAGACCCAGTACTTC.

The chain combines TRBV9 with TRBJ2-5, with D perhaps assigned TRBD1 or TRBD2 (5 bases each). The germline gives CDR1 SGDLS, CDR2 YYNGEE. Between the trimmed V and J ends, which lost 7 bases and 3 bases, there was a span of 22 bases. The CDR3 is 16 residues long. The CDR3 region is CASQSGRGVREETQYF. CDR3 nucleotide sequence: TGTGCCAGCCAAAGCGGCCGAGGGGTAAGGGAAGAGACCCAGTACTTC.

The chain employs TRBV7-9 and TRBJ1-2; TRBD1 might be the D (6 bases). The CDR3 has 15 amino acids. With 0 bases removed from V and 6 bases from J, the gap between germline ends came to 14 bases. CDR1 is SEHNR, CDR2 FQNEAQ, per germline (reference sequence). CDR3 nucleotide sequence: TGTGCCAGCAGCTTAGCGGGGCAGGGGAGCGATGGCTACACCTTC. This translates into CASSLAGQGSDGYTF. Full variable domain (missing parts from reference TRBV7-9 and TRBJ1-2): DTGVSQNPRHKITKRGQNVTFRCDPISEHNRLYWYRQTLGQGPEFLTYFQNEAQLEKSRLLSDRFSAERPKGSFSTLEIQRTEQGDSAMYLCASSLAGQGSDGYTFGSGTRLTVV.

The V call is TRBV6-5, the J call TRBJ1-2, with D uncertain. Germline V gene sequence: CDR1 MNHEY, CDR2 SVGAGI. The ends were cut back, 2 bases at V and 3 bases at J, with 16 bases in the middle. This CDR3 region has 16 residues. The CDR3 sequence: CASSYPDADGHYGYTF. The CDR3 bases are TGTGCCAGCAGTTACCCGGATGCTGACGGGCACTATGGCTACACCTTC.

The chain joins TRBV5-1 to TRBJ1-1; D perhaps matches TRBD1 (5 bases). Trimming removed 0 bases from V and 6 bases from J, with 18 bases in between. The CDR3 sequence is 16 residues long. Per the germline V gene, CDR1 is SGHRS and CDR2 is YFSETQ. The CDR3 here is CASSLGGLTGRAEAFF. The CDR3 DNA reads TGCGCCAGCAGCTTGGGGGGGTTGACTGGCCGGGCTGAAGCTTTCTTT. The full variable domain, completed using reference TRBV5-1 and TRBJ1-1, is KAGVTQTPRYLIKTRGQQVTLSCSPISGHRSVSWYQQTPGQGLQFLFEYFSETQRNKGNFPGRFSGRQFSNSRSEMNVSTLELGDSALYLCASSLGGLTGRAEAFFGQGTRLTVV.